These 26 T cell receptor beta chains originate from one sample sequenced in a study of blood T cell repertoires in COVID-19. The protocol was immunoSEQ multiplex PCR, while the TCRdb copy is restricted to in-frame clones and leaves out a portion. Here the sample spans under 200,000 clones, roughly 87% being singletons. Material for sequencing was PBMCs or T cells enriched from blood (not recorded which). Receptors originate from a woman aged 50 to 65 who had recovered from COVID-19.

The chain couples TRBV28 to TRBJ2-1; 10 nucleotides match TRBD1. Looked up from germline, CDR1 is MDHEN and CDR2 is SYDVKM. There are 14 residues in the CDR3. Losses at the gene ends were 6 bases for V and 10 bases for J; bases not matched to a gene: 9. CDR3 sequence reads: CASSLRQGAREQFF. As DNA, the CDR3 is TGTGCCAGCAGCTTAAGACAGGGGGCAAGAGAGCAGTTCTTC.

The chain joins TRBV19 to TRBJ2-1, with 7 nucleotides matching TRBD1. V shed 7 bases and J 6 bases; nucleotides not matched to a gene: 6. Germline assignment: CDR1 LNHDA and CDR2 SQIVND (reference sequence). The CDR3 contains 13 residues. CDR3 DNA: TGTGCCAGTAAATTTCGGACAGGCAATGAGCAGTTCTTC. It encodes CASKFRTGNEQFF.

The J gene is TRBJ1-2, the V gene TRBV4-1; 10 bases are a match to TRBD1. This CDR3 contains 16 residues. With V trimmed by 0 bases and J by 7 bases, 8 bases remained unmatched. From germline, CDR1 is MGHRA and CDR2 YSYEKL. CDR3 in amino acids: CASSQDAGQGVGGYTF. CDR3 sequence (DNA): TGCGCCAGCAGCCAAGATGCAGGACAGGGGGTGGGTGGCTACACCTTC.

The CDR3 protein is CAGTSGRAGTDTQYF. The CDR3 bases are TGTGCCGGAACTAGCGGGAGGGCCGGGACAGATACGCAGTATTTT. The V call is TRBV5-4, the J call TRBJ2-3; TRBD2 matches 13 bases. The V gene end was trimmed by 10 bases and the J gene end by 3 bases; junction bases not matched to a gene: 8. This CDR3 has 15 residues. CDR1 is SGHNT, CDR2 YYREEE, per germline (reference sequence). The full variable domain, in which reference TRBV5-4 and TRBJ2-3 provide the parts outside the CDR3, is ETGVTQSPTHLIKTRGQQVTLRCSSQSGHNTVSWYQQALGQGPQFIFQYYREEENGRGNFPPRFSGLQFPNYSSELNVNALELDDSALYLCAGTSGRAGTDTQYFGPGTRLTVL.

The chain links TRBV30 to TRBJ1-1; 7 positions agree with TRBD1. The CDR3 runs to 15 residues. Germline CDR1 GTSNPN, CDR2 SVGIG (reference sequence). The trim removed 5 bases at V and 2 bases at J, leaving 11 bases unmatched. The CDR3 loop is CAWQVPGQINTEAFF. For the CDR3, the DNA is TGTGCCTGGCAGGTACCGGGACAGATAAACACTGAAGCTTTCTTT.

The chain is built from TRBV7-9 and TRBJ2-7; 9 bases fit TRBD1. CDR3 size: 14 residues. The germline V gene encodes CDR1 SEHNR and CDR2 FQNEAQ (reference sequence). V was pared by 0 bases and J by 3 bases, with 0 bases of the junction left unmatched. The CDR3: CASSLATGGYEQYF. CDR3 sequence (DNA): TGTGCCAGCAGCTTAGCGACAGGGGGCTACGAGCAGTACTTC.

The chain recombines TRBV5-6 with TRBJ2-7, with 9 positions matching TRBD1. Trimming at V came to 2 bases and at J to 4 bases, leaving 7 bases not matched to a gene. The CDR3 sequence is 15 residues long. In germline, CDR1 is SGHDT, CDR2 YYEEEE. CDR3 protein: CASSFWDRDGYEQYF. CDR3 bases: TGTGCCAGCAGCTTCTGGGACAGGGACGGGTACGAGCAGTACTTC.

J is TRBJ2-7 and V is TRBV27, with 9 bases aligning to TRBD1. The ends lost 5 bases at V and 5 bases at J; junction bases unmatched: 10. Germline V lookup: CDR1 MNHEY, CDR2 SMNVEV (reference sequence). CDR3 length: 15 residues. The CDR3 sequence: CASSNAGTGIHEQYF. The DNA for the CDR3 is TGTGCCAGCAGTAACGCCGGGACAGGGATCCACGAGCAGTACTTC.

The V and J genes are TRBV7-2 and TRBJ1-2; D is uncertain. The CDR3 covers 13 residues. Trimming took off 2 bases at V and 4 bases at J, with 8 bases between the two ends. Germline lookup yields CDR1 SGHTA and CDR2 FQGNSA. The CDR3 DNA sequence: TGTGCCAGCAGCTTATCCGGCGGCTATGGCTACACCTTC. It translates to CASSLSGGYGYTF.

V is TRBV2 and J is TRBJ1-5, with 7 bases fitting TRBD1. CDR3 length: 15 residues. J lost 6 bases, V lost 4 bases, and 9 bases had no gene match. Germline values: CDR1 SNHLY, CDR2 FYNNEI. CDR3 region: CASSVQGVEAQPQHF. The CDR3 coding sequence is TGTGCCAGCAGTGTTCAGGGGGTTGAAGCTCAGCCCCAGCATTTT. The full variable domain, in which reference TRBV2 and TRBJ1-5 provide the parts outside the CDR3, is EPEVTQTPSHQVTQMGQEVILRCVPISNHLYFYWYRQILGQKVEFLVSFYNNEISEKSEIFDDQFSVERPDGSNFTLKIRSTKLEDSAMYFCASSVQGVEAQPQHFGDGTRLSIL.

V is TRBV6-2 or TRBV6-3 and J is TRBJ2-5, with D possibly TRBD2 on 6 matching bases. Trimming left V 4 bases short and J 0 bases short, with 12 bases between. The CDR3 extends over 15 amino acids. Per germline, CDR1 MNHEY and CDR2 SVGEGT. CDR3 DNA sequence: TGTGCCAGCAGTTTTCCACGGGACTACCAAGAGACCCAGTACTTC. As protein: CASSFPRDYQETQYF.

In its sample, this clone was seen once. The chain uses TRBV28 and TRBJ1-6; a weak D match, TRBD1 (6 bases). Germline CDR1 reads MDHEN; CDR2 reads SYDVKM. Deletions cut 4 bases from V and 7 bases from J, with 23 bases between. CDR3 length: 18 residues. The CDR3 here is CASSSLLTRGDSNSPLHF. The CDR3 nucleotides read TGTGCCAGCAGTTCCTTACTGACCAGGGGAGACTCAAATTCACCCCTCCACTTT.

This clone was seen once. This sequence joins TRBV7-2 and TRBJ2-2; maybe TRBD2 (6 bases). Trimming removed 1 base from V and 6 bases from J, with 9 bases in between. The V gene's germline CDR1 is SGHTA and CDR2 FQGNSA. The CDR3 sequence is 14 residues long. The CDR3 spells CASSLVREPGELFF. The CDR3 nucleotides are TGTGCCAGCAGCTTAGTACGGGAGCCCGGGGAGCTGTTTTTT.

For the CDR3, the DNA is TGTGCCTGGAGTGGGCAGGGGTGGGGCTACACCTTC. Protein sequence: CAWSGQGWGYTF. The gene calls are TRBV30 and TRBJ1-2; a weak D match, TRBD1 (6 bases). The germline V gene has CDR1 GTSNPN and CDR2 SVGIG (reference sequence). CDR3 length equals 12 residues. V dropped 1 base and J dropped 8 bases, with 11 bases sitting between them. Full variable domain (missing parts from reference TRBV30 and TRBJ1-2): SQTIHQWPATLVQPVGSPLSLECTVEGTSNPNLYWYRQAAGRGLQLLFYSVGIGQISSEVPQNLSASRPQDRQFILSSKKLLLSDSGFYLCAWSGQGWGYTFGSGTRLTVV.

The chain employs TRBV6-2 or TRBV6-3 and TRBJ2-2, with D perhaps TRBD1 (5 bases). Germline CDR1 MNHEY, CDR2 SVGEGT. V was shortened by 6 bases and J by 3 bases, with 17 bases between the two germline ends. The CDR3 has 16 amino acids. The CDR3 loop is CASSPQGHRYTGELFF. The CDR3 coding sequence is TGTGCCAGCAGCCCCCAGGGTCACCGCTACACCGGGGAGCTGTTTTTT.

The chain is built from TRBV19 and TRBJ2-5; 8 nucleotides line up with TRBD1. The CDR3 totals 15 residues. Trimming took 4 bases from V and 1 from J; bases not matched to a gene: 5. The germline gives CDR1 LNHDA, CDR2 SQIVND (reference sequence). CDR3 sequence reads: CASSRQGFRQETQYF. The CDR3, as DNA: TGTGCCAGTAGTAGACAGGGGTTCCGCCAAGAGACCCAGTACTTC.

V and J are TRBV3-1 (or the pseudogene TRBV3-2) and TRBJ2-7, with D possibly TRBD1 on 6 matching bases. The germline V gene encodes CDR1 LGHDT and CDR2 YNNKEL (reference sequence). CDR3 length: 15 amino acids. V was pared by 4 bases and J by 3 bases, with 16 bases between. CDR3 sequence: CASSPGTTAFYEQYF. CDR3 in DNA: TGTGCCAGCAGCCCTGGGACAACGGCATTCTACGAGCAGTACTTC.

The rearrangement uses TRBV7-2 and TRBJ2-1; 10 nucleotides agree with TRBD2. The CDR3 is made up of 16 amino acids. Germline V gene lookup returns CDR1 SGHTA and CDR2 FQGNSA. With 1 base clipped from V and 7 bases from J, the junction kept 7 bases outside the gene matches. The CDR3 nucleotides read TGTGCCAGCAGCTTAGAGTCTAGCGGGAGTAGAAATGAGCAGTTCTTC. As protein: CASSLESSGSRNEQFF.

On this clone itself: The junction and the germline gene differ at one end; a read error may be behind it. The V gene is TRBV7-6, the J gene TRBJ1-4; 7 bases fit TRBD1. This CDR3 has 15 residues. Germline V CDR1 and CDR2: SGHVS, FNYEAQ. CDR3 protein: CASGLSGTVNEKLFF. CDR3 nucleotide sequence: TGTGCCAGCGGCTTAAGTGGGACAGTTAATGAAAAACTGTTTTTT.

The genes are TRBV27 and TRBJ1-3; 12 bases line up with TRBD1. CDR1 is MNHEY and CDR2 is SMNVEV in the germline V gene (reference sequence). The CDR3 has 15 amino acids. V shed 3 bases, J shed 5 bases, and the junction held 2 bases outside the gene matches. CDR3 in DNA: TGTGCCAGCAGTTTGGGACAGGGGGCGAGAAACACCATATATTTT. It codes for CASSLGQGARNTIYF.

The CDR3 sequence is CASSTYGMNTGELFF. The DNA of the CDR3 is TGTGCCAGTAGCACGTACGGGATGAACACCGGGGAGCTGTTTTTT. V gene TRBV19 combines with J gene TRBJ2-2; perhaps TRBD2 as D (5 bases). Germline CDR1 is LNHDA and CDR2 is SQIVND (reference sequence). The CDR3 length is 15 residues. Trimming removed 6 bases from V and 1 base from J, with 12 bases in between.

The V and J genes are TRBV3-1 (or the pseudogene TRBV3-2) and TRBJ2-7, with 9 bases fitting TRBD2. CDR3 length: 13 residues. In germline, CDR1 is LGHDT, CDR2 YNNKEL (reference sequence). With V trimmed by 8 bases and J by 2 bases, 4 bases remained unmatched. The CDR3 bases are TGTGCCAGCGAACAGCGGGGGGCCTACGAGCAGTACTTC. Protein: CASEQRGAYEQYF.

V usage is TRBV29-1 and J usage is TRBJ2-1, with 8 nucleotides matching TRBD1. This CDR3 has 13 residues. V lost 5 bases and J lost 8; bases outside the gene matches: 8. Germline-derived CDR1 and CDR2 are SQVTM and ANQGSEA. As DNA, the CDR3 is TGCAGCGTTCCGTCGGACAGGGCGGATGAGCAGTTCTTC. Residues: CSVPSDRADEQFF.

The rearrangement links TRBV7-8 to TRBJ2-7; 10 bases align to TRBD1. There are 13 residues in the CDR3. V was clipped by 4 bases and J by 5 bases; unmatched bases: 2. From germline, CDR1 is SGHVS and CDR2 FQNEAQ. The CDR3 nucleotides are TGTGCCAGCAGCTCGGGGACAGGGGACGAGCAGTACTTC. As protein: CASSSGTGDEQYF.

CDR3 in amino acids: CASSQPIVRDTDYTGELFF. CDR3 sequence (DNA): TGTGCCAGCAGCCAACCCATCGTTCGGGACACGGACTACACCGGGGAGCTGTTTTTT. The V gene is TRBV3-1 (or the pseudogene TRBV3-2), the J gene TRBJ2-2; possible D gene TRBD1, 6 bases. Trimming removed 2 bases from V and 3 bases from J, with 22 bases in between. Germline values: CDR1 LGHDT, CDR2 YNNKEL (reference sequence). The CDR3 is 19 amino acids.

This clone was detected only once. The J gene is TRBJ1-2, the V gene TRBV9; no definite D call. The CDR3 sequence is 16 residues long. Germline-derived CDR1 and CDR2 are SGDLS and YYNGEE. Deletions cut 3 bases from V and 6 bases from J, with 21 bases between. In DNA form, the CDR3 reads TGTGCCAGCAGCGAACTCTTATGGACTCCTCCTAATGGCTACACCTTC. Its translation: CASSELLWTPPNGYTF.